This T cell receptor (beta chain) was recorded in a study of blood T cell repertoires in COVID-19. Study overall: PBMCs, B-cell-depleted T cells, or T cells provided the cDNA or gDNA that made up the material.

Trimming took 0 bases from V and 6 from J; bases not matched to a gene: 8. Germline V gene data show CDR1 as SGHNT and CDR2 as YENEEA. The CDR3 contains 16 residues. The data were produced by immunoSEQ multiplex PCR, yet TCRdb's version contains in-frame clones alone and is incomplete. Seen here are 120,000 or so clones, less than 90% observed once, and the top ten hold under 2.5%. This clone has a handful of counts. The source material was peripheral blood. The source is a man between 65 and 80 years old with acute or convalescent COVID-19. The gene calls are TRBV11-3 and TRBJ2-1; TRBD2 matches at 7 bases. The chain's CDR3 is CASSLDAQRGSNEQFF. The DNA for the CDR3 is TGTGCCAGCAGCTTAGATGCCCAGCGGGGAAGCAATGAGCAGTTCTTC.